This record looks at one T cell receptor (beta chain) sequence and its context. There is no known antigen for this receptor. Base qualities are not at hand, and no much larger clone is one base apart. CDR1 and CDR2, looked up from the germline V gene, are SGDLS and YYNGEE. The CDR3 covers 13 residues, taking in both the cysteine and the phenylalanine. Only the CDR3 DNA stays, 39 bases, in frame from base 1. Cut back by 4 bases and 6 bases, the V and J ends lie 11 bases apart. The cohort comprised 710 or so healthy bone marrow donors. At the time of sampling, every cohort member was nominally healthy, though immune exposures that went unrecorded were likely present. The donor was CMV seronegative and belonged to the group of around 350 seronegative cohort members. Each donor provided a peripheral blood sample, and peripheral blood mononuclear cells were used for TCR beta sequencing. Genomic DNA extraction from the blood cell samples was performed with the Qiagen DNeasy Blood Extraction Kit.

This specimen belongs to a study of cytomegalovirus exposure and HLA in healthy donors (dated 2017 in TCRdb). Concerning the study at large: According to an earlier analysis of around 600 of the donors, about 179 million T cells yielded 95 million to 140 million unique TCR beta sequences and approximately 300 Gb of sequence data. Besides the first cohort of under 700 subjects, a separate validation cohort made up of over 100 different subjects was used. Donor age, sex, ethnicity and CMV serostatus were compiled alongside the repertoire data. The study was designed to test whether signatures of past pathogen exposure could be identified by cataloging public T cell receptors. HLA typing covered class I and class II loci at four-digit resolution. Genome-wide SNP genotypes for about 60% of the roughly 670 donors were used in a later genetic analysis, which treated that subset as a discovery cohort. Among a few hundred genotyped donors of the cohort, an average of 235,054 unique TCR beta nucleotide sequences were sequenced per donor, about a sixth of them non-productive. Every repertoire in the discovery cohort had been generated on one and the same sequencing platform. An earlier analysis of some 600 of the donors applied high-throughput TCR beta sequencing to assess whether each TCR beta V gene segment acted as functional or pseudogenic. Around 330 gigabases of sequencing data and around 80 million unique TCR sequences made up an early release that covered 640 HLA-typed donors. In a later analysis, previously published TCR beta repertoires from 500 to 750 donors were re-analyzed and high-resolution HLA genotyping was added so that TCR occurrence patterns could be studied. Typing coverage differed by locus: A, B, C, DRB1 and DQB1 were typed in roughly 620-640 donors, DQA1 in about 500, DPA1 in around 580, and DPB1 in just under 490. The T cell repertoires of 670 or so subjects were profiled by immunosequencing and related to cytomegalovirus serostatus. To predict cytomegalovirus infection status, the study brought together high-throughput TCR immunosequencing, statistical association of individual TCRs with disease status, and machine learning. About five DR-DQ haplotypes were treated as single units for association and clustering because of strong linkage in the cohort. In the later analysis, no new phenotypic data were used to find candidate immune exposures; instead, reliance was placed on TCR beta sequences and their occurrence across donors. Among the approximately 420 genotyped donors, around 79% belonged to the genetic ancestry cluster associated with self-reported Caucasian donors.

Preparation of the library involved the immunoSEQ multiplex PCR assay. For the multiplex PCR, a mixture combining 60 forward primers for TCR Vbeta segments and 13 reverse primers for TCR Jbeta segments was used. A multiplex PCR assay on genomic DNA amplified the CDR3 region of rearranged TCR beta genes. The Illumina HiSeq System was used to sequence the amplified TCR beta libraries as 87-base-pair reads. For the original study's pipeline: In a later analysis, roughly 80 million unique TCR beta chains were counted across the 650 to 750 repertoires, and roughly 9.9 million of these chains were shared by at least two donors. Raw reads were error-corrected and collapsed into unique sequences by a nearest-neighbor algorithm in which closely related sequences were merged to remove PCR and sequencing errors. To assign V, D and J gene segments, CDR3 sequences were aligned to IMGT reference sequences. For a sequence to be retained, at least a six-nucleotide match to both a V gene segment and a J gene segment was required. Rearrangements were classified as productive when the CDR3 lacked stop codons and remained in frame with V and J, and all other rearrangements were classified as non-productive. CDR3 was defined according to IMGT convention as the region running from the second conserved V-encoded cysteine to the conserved J-encoded phenylalanine. The earlier analysis of 587 of the donors excluded sequences that lacked an unambiguous match to a single V gene segment. In an earlier analysis of approximately 590 of the donors, a V segment was called functional when productive rearrangements were above 56.7%, and segregating when the standard deviation between donors exceeded 5%. A statistical classification framework was built for diagnosing cytomegalovirus status from the catalog of TCR beta chain sequences. In a later analysis, V and J genes were assigned by comparing TCR nucleotide sequences against IMGT/GENE-DB human TR gene sequences. In a later analysis, CDR3 sequences and most-parsimonious VDJ recombination scenarios were assigned using the TCRdist pipeline. A later analysis defined each TCR beta chain by its CDR3 amino acid sequence plus V-gene family, and excluded reads lacking a unique V-gene family. As a way to deal with suspected cross-contamination and a sequencing artifact, a later analysis dropped hundreds of nucleotide sequences that were highly shared and had low generation probability. A later analysis calculated a clonal expansion index for each public chain from normalized within-repertoire ranks of inferred template counts. A later analysis computed generation probabilities with a VDJ recombination model fitted to out-of-frame rearrangements, and checked the results against IGoR. Hypergeometric tests were used in a later analysis to score TCR-TCR, TCR-HLA and TCR-CMV co-occurrence, with a repertoire-size bias correction applied to the TCR pairs. To estimate false discovery rates, a later analysis permuted the HLA or CMV assignments 20 times. In a later analysis, co-occurring TCRs were grouped using DBSCAN, with TCRdist sequence similarity added in when clustering inside HLA-allele-positive subsets. Co-occurrence clustering excluded repertoires with fewer than 30,000 or more than 120,000 public chains, plus five with anomalous nucleotide sharing. The immuneACCESS repertoire file appears here via TCRdb, limited to in-frame rearrangements. These files lack a portion of the clones; in checked studies, under half of the deficit traces to unresolved V genes, and the cause of the others is not known. V, J and clone size reflect that table, while D and trimming were determined from the DNA. Counted in this sample were some 200,000 clones; 80% to 85% of them appeared once. About 2.5% of the sample belongs to the ten largest clones.

Beyond this particular receptor, the publication reports: A further reported finding was that TCR beta sequences accurately predicted the HLA-A and HLA-B alleles for most subjects in the first cohort. Sequencing depth was assumed to be roughly uniform across donors in the presence/absence analyses, though that assumption may not hold. Some IMGT-functional V segments, including TRBV6-2 and TRBV6-3, could not be distinguished by the 87-base-pair reads and were therefore excluded. Immune exposure information for the cohort was limited to CMV serostatus. Because HLA typing was unavailable for some donors at each locus, only the typed subset was used in association tests. Across donors, most TCR sequences were observed very rarely, whereas some public TCRs were present in many individuals. In an earlier analysis of approximately 600 of the donors, most TCR beta V segments were observed in productive rearrangements about 87% or about 30% of the time, broadly matching IMGT annotations. In this cohort, only TCR beta chains were sequenced, and detectable features were limited by the absence of alpha or paired-chain data. Linkage disequilibrium might explain the correlated functional status among segregating V segments, but an unknown experimental factor could not be ruled out. According to a later analysis, parvovirus B19, influenza, CMV and Epstein-Barr virus appeared linked to several top co-occurrence clusters. In vitro tests confirmed that a few of the cytomegalovirus-associated TCR beta chains recognize cytomegalovirus antigens. A group of highly shared sequence variants was considered likely to be a technical artifact of the sequencing pipeline. The classifier was reported to diagnose cytomegalovirus status with high specificity and sensitivity in both the original and validation cohorts. In a later genetic analysis, a missense DCLRE1C variant was associated with V-gene and J-gene trimming of TCR beta chains, and the association was replicated in an independent cohort. A later analysis associated 15,000 or so TCR beta sequences with specific HLA alleles at a false discovery rate of 0.05. According to the authors, the approach could potentially be generalized to other disease states and immunological phenotypes. In a later analysis, most CMV-associated TCR beta chains were found to appear HLA-restricted, with HLA associations seemingly driven largely by CMV exposure. In the study, about 150 TCR beta chains were listed as associated with cytomegalovirus. In a later analysis, the rate of TCR association differed among HLA loci, with DRB1 alleles having the most associated TCRs and HLA-C alleles having the fewest. Because counts were too low, seventeen rarely observed V segments, including chromosome 9 orphons, were left out of the earlier analysis of 587 of the donors. In a later analysis, HLA-associated TCR beta chains showed more clonal expansion and lower generation probabilities than non-associated chains that were equally common. Assigning TCR associations to individual alleles was difficult when HLA alleles, especially DR and DQ, strongly co-occurred. In a later genetic analysis, fewer N-insertions in productive TCRs were reported among donors in an Asian-associated ancestry cluster than the roughly 700-donor mean.

The sequence derives from a woman between 40 and 50 years old in good health and CMV-seronegative. What was sequenced was PBMCs. The rearranged segments are TRBV9 and TRBJ2-1; there is no confident call for the D gene. In nucleotides, the sequence is TGTGCCAGCAGCCTCCTTGCTAGCAATGAGCAGTTCTTC. The encoded protein is CASSLLASNEQFF.